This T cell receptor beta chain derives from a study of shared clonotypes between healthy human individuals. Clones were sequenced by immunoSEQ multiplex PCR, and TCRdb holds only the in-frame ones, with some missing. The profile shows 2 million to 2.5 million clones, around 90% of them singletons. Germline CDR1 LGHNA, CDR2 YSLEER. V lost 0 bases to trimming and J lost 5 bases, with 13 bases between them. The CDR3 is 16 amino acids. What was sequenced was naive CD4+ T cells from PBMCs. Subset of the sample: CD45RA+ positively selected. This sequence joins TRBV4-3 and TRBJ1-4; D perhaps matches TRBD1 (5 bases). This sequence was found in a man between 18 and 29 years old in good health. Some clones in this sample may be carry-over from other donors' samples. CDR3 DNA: TGCGCCAGCAGCCAAGAATGGGGGACGGGGAATGAAAAACTGTTTTTT. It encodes CASSQEWGTGNEKLFF.